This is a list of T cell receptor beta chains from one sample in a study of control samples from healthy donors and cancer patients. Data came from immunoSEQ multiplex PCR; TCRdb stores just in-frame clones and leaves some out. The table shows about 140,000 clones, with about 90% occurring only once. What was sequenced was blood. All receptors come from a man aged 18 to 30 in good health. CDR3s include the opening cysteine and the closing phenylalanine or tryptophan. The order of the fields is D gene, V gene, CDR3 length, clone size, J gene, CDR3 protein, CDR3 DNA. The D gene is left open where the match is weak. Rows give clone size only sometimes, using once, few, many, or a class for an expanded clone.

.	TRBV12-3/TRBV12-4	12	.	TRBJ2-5	CASSPISRTQYF	TGTGCCAGCAGTCCAATTAGCCGGACCCAGTACTTC
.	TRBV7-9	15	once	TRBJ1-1	CASSLGSEWGTEAFF	TGTGCCAGCAGCTTAGGCAGCGAGTGGGGGACTGAAGCTTTCTTT
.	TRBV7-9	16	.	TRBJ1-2	CASSLGHPGGGYGYTF	TGTGCCAGCAGCTTAGGACATCCCGGGGGTGGCTATGGCTACACCTTC
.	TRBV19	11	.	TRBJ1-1	CASVREGKAFF	TGTGCCAGTGTTAGGGAGGGGAAGGCTTTCTTT
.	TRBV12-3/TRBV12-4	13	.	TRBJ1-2	CASSLRENYGYTF	TGTGCCAGCAGTTTACGGGAGAACTATGGCTACACCTTC
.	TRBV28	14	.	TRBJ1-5	CASSPSDARQPQHF	TGTGCCAGCAGCCCCTCCGATGCAAGACAGCCCCAGCATTTT
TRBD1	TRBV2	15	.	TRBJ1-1	CATHRQGAFNTEAFF	TGTGCCACCCACCGGCAGGGGGCGTTTAACACTGAAGCTTTCTTT
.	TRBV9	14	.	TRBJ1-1	CASSVAQWDTEAFF	TGTGCCAGCAGCGTAGCGCAATGGGACACTGAAGCTTTCTTT
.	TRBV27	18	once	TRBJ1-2	CASSERPGHEGHNYGYTF	TGTGCCAGCAGTGAGCGCCCCGGACACGAAGGGCATAACTATGGCTACACCTTC
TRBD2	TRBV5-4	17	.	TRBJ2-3	CASTSGLTSGGGDTQYF	TGTGCCAGCACTTCCGGGTTGACTAGCGGGGGAGGAGATACGCAGTATTTT
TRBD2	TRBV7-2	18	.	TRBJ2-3	CASSWSGTILSSTDTQYF	TGTGCCAGCAGCTGGTCCGGGACTATTCTATCTAGCACAGATACGCAGTATTTT
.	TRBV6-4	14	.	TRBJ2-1	CASSPDSSYNEQFF	TGTGCCAGCAGCCCCGACAGCTCCTACAATGAGCAGTTCTTC
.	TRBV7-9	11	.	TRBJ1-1	CASSLDLRAFF	TGTGCCAGCAGCTTAGACTTACGAGCTTTCTTT
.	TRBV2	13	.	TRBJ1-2	CASSEGDNYGYTF	TGTGCCAGCAGTGAAGGAGACAATTACGGCTACACCTTC
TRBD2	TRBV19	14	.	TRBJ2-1	CASSRGGIYNEQFF	TGTGCCAGTAGTCGGGGGGGGATCTACAATGAGCAGTTCTTC
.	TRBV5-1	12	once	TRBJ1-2	CASSPTGNGYTF	TGCGCCAGCAGCCCGACAGGCAACGGCTACACCTTC
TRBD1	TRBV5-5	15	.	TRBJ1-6	CASSLGATGSSPLHF	TGTGCCAGCAGCTTGGGAGCGACAGGGTCTTCACCCCTCCACTTT
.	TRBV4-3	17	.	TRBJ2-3	CASSQDWRGPSTDTQYF	TGCGCCAGCAGCCAAGATTGGCGGGGGCCGAGCACAGATACGCAGTATTTT
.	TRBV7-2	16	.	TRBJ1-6	CASSLVPFSYNSPLHF	TGTGCCAGCAGCTTAGTCCCCTTCTCCTATAATTCACCCCTCCACTTT
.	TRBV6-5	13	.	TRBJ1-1	CASRMTANTEAFF	TGTGCCAGCAGAATGACAGCGAACACTGAAGCTTTCTTT
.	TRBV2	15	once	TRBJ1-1	CASSQWGHGGTEAFF	TGTGCCAGCAGTCAATGGGGACACGGGGGAACTGAAGCTTTCTTT
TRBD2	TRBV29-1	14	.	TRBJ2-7	CSVVFAGGKYEQYF	TGCAGCGTTGTATTCGCGGGGGGCAAATACGAGCAGTACTTC
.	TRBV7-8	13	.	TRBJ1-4	CASSRQGVEKLFF	TGTGCCAGCAGCCGTCAAGGGGTTGAAAAACTGTTTTTT
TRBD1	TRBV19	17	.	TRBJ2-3	CASSRGQGVDSTDTQYF	TGTGCCAGTAGTAGGGGACAGGGGGTTGATTCGACAGATACGCAGTATTTT
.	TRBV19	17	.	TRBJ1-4	CASSIPAYGYDNEKLFF	TGTGCCAGTAGTATCCCCGCTTACGGGTACGATAATGAAAAACTGTTTTTT
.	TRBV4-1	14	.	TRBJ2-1	CASSHRISYNEQFF	TGCGCCAGCAGCCACAGGATCTCCTACAATGAGCAGTTCTTC
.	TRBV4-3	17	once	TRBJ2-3	CASSLRRWTEMTDTQYF	TGCGCCAGCAGCCTCAGAAGGTGGACAGAGATGACAGATACGCAGTATTTT
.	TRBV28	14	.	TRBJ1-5	CASVAGTGVRPQHF	TGTGCCAGCGTTGCCGGGACGGGAGTGAGGCCCCAGCATTTT
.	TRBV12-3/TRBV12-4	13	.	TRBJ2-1	CASSLGHTGEQFF	TGTGCCAGCTCCTTGGGACATACTGGTGAGCAGTTCTTC
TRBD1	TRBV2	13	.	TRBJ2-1	CASSPDRGREQFF	TGTGCCAGCAGTCCGGACAGGGGCCGGGAGCAGTTCTTC
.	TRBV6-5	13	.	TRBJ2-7	CASNPPATYEQYF	TGTGCCAGCAACCCCCCCGCAACCTACGAGCAGTACTTC
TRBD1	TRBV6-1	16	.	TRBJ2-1	CASSAVGQGALNEQFF	TGTGCCAGCAGTGCCGTGGGACAGGGGGCCCTCAATGAGCAGTTCTTC
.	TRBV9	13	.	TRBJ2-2	CASSVEGFGELFF	TGTGCCAGCAGCGTAGAGGGGTTCGGGGAGCTGTTTTTT
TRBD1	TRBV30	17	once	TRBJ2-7	CAWSTRLPGQVLYEQYF	TGTGCCTGGAGTACCCGATTACCGGGACAGGTCCTCTACGAGCAGTACTTC
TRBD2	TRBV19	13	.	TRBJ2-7	CASSIEGTSEQYF	TGTGCCAGTAGTATAGAGGGGACTAGCGAGCAGTACTTC
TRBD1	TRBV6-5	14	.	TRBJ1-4	CASTGDRGSEKLFF	TGTGCCAGCACCGGGGACAGGGGTAGTGAAAAACTGTTTTTT
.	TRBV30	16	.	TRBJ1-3	CAWSVPGRVTGNTIYF	TGTGCCTGGAGTGTACCGGGCAGGGTCACTGGAAACACCATATATTTT
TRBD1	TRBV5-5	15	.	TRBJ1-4	CASSQTGAGREKLFF	TGTGCCAGCAGCCAGACAGGGGCGGGACGCGAAAAACTGTTTTTT
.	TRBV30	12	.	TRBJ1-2	CAWSGTAYGYTF	TGTGCCTGGAGCGGGACTGCTTATGGCTACACCTTC
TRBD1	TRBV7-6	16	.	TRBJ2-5	CASSGLDRGGAETQYF	TGTGCCAGCAGCGGACTCGACAGGGGGGGTGCGGAGACCCAGTACTTC
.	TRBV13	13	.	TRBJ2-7	CASSARVTYEQYF	TGTGCCAGCAGCGCCAGGGTAACCTACGAGCAGTACTTC
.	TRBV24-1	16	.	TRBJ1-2	CATSGPAVQGTHGYTF	TGTGCCACCAGTGGTCCGGCTGTTCAGGGGACCCATGGCTACACCTTC
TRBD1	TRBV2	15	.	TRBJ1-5	CASRTGTDSNQPQHF	TGTGCCAGCAGAACCGGGACAGATAGCAATCAGCCCCAGCATTTT
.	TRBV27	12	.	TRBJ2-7	CASSFRGHEQYF	TGTGCCAGCAGTTTCCGGGGGCACGAGCAGTACTTC
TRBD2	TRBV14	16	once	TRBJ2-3	CASSPRLAGATDTQYF	TGTGCCAGCAGCCCCCGACTAGCGGGGGCCACAGATACGCAGTATTTT
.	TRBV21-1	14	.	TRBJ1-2	CASSNPRGGSGYTF	TGTGCCAGCAGCAATCCGAGAGGGGGCAGCGGCTACACCTTC
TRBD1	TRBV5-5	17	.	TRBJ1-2	CASNIGGGGLPNYGYTF	TGTGCCAGCAACATCGGAGGGGGCGGTCTCCCTAACTATGGCTACACCTTC
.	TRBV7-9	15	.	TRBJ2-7	CATEGPESWYYEQYF	TGTGCAACCGAGGGTCCGGAGTCCTGGTACTACGAGCAGTACTTC
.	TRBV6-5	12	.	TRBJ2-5	CASRGLGETQYF	TGTGCCAGCAGGGGTTTGGGAGAGACCCAGTACTTC
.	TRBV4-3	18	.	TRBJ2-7	CASSQDRNLRKEDYEQYF	TGCGCCAGCAGCCAAGATAGGAATTTAAGGAAAGAGGACTACGAGCAGTACTTC
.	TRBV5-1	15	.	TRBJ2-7	CASSLGEGRTYEQYF	TGCGCCAGCAGCTTGGGGGAAGGGAGAACCTACGAGCAGTACTTC